This T cell receptor (beta chain) was identified in a study of T-cell memory formation after mild COVID-19 (dated by TCRdb to the early 2020s). A note on the overall study: Most TCR sequence clusters were specific to one of the two donors. T-cell clones expanding and contracting after mild COVID-19 in two donors were tracked by longitudinal TCRalpha and TCRbeta repertoire sequencing. The cohort comprised two young, previously healthy adult volunteers, one female and one male.

The reads were generated on an Illumina NovaSeq 6000. TCRalpha and TCRbeta cDNA libraries were built by 5'RACE with constant-segment primers, adding sample barcodes and unique molecular identifiers. RNA was extracted from every sample with Trizol reagent. Libraries were amplified in two PCR steps, with a second sample barcode and Illumina TruSeq adapters added in the second step. Sequencing of the libraries was done on an Illumina NovaSeq, producing 2 x 150 bp paired-end reads. The published analysis was carried out like this. Reads were demultiplexed and collapsed into UMI-guided consensus sequences with migec v1.2.7. Using mixcr v2.1.11, UMI consensuses were aligned to TRA and TRB V and J templates and then assembled into clonotypes. Expanded or contracted clonotypes were those called significant by both edgeR and NoisET, with noise models trained on biological replicates. edgeR calls used a false discovery rate-adjusted p below 0.01 and a log2 fold-change threshold of 1. As an exploratory analysis of dynamics, max-normalized trajectories of the 1000 most abundant clonotypes were examined by PCA with hierarchical clustering. The CD4 or CD8 phenotype of responding clones was assigned using the separately sequenced CD4+ and CD8+ repertoires. TCRdb trimmed the raw reads at Q25, called clones with MiXCR and kept productive beta chains. One record per CDR3 amino acid sequence lists the most common genes and DNA. Clone size and V and J calls follow TCRdb, not the original study. The sample profile shows around 430,000 distinct CDR3 sequences; 15% to 20% of them were found once. Clones ranked in the top ten supply about 22% of the sample.

Ficoll-Paque density gradient centrifugation was used to isolate PBMCs. Study-level results and caveats: The study included only a couple of mild cases, and larger cohorts that include severe cases with pre-infection samples were judged to be necessary. Some responding clones were detected in pre-infection memory, which suggested that pre-existing cross-reactive memory T cells had joined the SARS-CoV-2 response. Clones contracting from day 15 to 85 had balanced CD4/CD8 phenotypes, while a second wave expanding from day 15 to 37 was biased towards CD4+. Contracting CD4+ clones appeared mostly in the CM and EM memory subsets, whereas CD8+ clones were enriched in EMRA. The second-wave clones that peaked on day 37 were not confirmed to be SARS-CoV-2 specific.

Of note for this clonotype: The antigen it binds to is not known. Base quality data are lacking; no much larger clone is found one base away.

Sequencing was carried out using PBMCs or a T cell subset sorted from them (not recorded which). The clonotype comes from a man aged 18 to 29 who had mild COVID-19 (a few samples of this study predate the infection). The sample titles of this study are shuffled in the database, so cell type and time point are left out; the donor was told from shared clones.

The CDR3 reads CASSWGVMNTEAFF. The bases read TGTGCCAGCAGCTGGGGGGTGATGAACACTGAAGCTTTCTTT. This chain joins TRBV7-6 to TRBJ1-1; TRBD1 is possibly the D segment (5 matching bases). The CDR3 starts with the cysteine, ends with the phenylalanine, and has 14 residues. The retained sequence is limited to the CDR3, 42 bases, with the frame set at the first base. V is shortened by 4 bases, J by 0 bases, and the region joining them spans 9 bases. The germline V gene supplies CDR1 SGHVS and CDR2 FNYEAQ.